These 11 T cell receptor beta chains came from one sample sequenced in a study of regulatory T cells in long-lasting Graves disease. Construction of TCR beta libraries relied on iRepertoire HTBI primers and on Arm-PCR targeting CDR3 regions. TCRdb used MiXCR to reprocess the multiplex PCR reads, holding one entry per CDR3 protein. The data hold hundreds of thousands of distinct CDR3 sequences, with around 15% observed a single time. The time point here: newly diagnosed GD, antithyroid drugs for less than 3 months. PBMCs were the source of the RNA used for TCR sequencing. The material was peripheral blood mononuclear cells (PBMCs), obtained at new diagnosis, from a patient treated with antithyroid drugs. These receptors came from a female donor with Graves disease.

The V call is TRBV12-3 or TRBV12-4, the J call TRBJ2-1, with unresolved D. The CDR3 runs 14 residues. The V end was cut by 1 base, the J end by 7 bases, with 11 bases between. In DNA form, the CDR3 reads TGTGCCAGCAGTTTAGTTCCTTTTGGGAATGAGCAGTTCTTC. Its translation: CASSLVPFGNEQFF.

This clonotype came up many times. This chain joins TRBV5-1 and TRBJ1-1; 8 bases agree with TRBD1. Germline V gene data show CDR1 as SGHRS and CDR2 as YFSETQ. V was pared by 1 base and J by 4 bases, with 9 bases of the junction left unmatched. The CDR3 extends over 16 amino acids. The CDR3 here is CASSLYGQGGGTEAFF. CDR3 in DNA: TGCGCCAGCAGCTTGTATGGACAGGGTGGGGGCACTGAAGCTTTCTTT.

This clonotype was counted ten times or more. The V gene is TRBV7-2, the J gene TRBJ1-2; no reliable D call. V shed 6 bases and J shed 6 bases, with 11 bases lying between them. Germline assignment: CDR1 SGHTA and CDR2 FQGNSA. The CDR3 extends over 12 amino acids. Here the CDR3 reads CASRGIKHGYTF. The CDR3 region has the DNA TGTGCCAGCAGGGGGATAAAGCATGGCTACACCTTC.

The V and J genes are TRBV5-1 and TRBJ2-3; no definite D call. This CDR3 spans 11 amino acids. The germline V gene has CDR1 SGHRS and CDR2 YFSETQ. V was trimmed by 5 bases and J by 6 bases, leaving 7 bases between them. CDR3 nucleotide sequence: TGCGCCAGCAGGGAAGGGGATACGCAGTATTTT. It encodes CASREGDTQYF.

Notes on this clonotype: This likely stems from a read error, as it lies one base from a far larger clone. Likely a read error: the CDR3 ends without its conserved phenylalanine or tryptophan. The rearrangement links TRBV11-2 to TRBJ1-5, with 9 bases fitting TRBD1. The CDR3 covers 15 residues. The V gene end was trimmed by 6 bases and the J gene end by 0 bases; junction bases not matched to a gene: 3. Germline loops: CDR1 SGHAT, CDR2 FQNNGV. The CDR3 bases are TGTGCCAGCAGGCCGACAGGGGGTAGCAATCAGCCCCAGCATCTT. This codes for CASRPTGGSNQPQHL.

The chain is built from TRBV12-3 or TRBV12-4 and TRBJ2-3; D not resolved. This CDR3 region has 12 residues. V lost 8 bases and J lost 4, with 10 bases in between. CDR3 region: CASVFGADTQYF. CDR3 DNA: TGTGCCAGCGTCTTTGGCGCAGATACGCAGTATTTT.

As regards this clonotype: A much larger clone lies one base from this, so it may be a read error. The CDR3 sequence: CASSLGQGIRPQHF. CDR3 in DNA: TGTGCCAGCAGTTTGGGACAGGGGATTCGGCCCCAGCATTTT. The chain uses TRBV28 and TRBJ1-5; 10 bases map to TRBD1. The germline V gene encodes CDR1 MDHEN and CDR2 SYDVKM. V shed 3 bases, J shed 9 bases, and the junction held 5 bases outside the gene matches. The CDR3 loop spans 14 amino acids.

This clonotype has only a few counts. V and J are TRBV18 and TRBJ2-5; D possibly corresponds to TRBD2 (5 bases). Trimming left V 3 bases short and J 3 bases short, with 11 bases between. The CDR3 loop spans 14 amino acids. Germline values: CDR1 KGHSH, CDR2 LQKENI. CDR3 in DNA: TGTGCCAGCTCACCTAGGCCGGGGAAAGAGACCCAGTACTTC. Its protein product is CASSPRPGKETQYF.

This clonotype was counted many times. The V gene is TRBV7-9, the J gene TRBJ2-7; the D is unclear. Trimming took 2 bases from V and 1 from J, leaving 0 bases between them. CDR1 SEHNR and CDR2 FQNEAQ come from the germline V gene (reference sequence). The CDR3 is 11 amino acids. CDR3 residues: CASSLSYEQYF. In nucleotides, the CDR3 is TGTGCCAGCAGCTTATCCTACGAGCAGTACTTC.

This clonotype was seen many times. The rearrangement joins TRBV6-2 or TRBV6-3 to TRBJ1-1; D not resolved. Per the germline V gene, CDR1 is MNHEY and CDR2 is SVGEGT. The CDR3 covers 15 residues. Trimming removed 0 bases from V and 2 bases from J, with 10 bases in between. DNA for the CDR3: TGTGCCAGCAGTTACTCTTTTGGTTTTAACACTGAAGCTTTCTTT. It is translated as CASSYSFGFNTEAFF.

The V and J genes are TRBV5-8 and TRBJ2-1; 11 bases are a match to TRBD2. The CDR3 is 17 amino acids. Germline CDR1 SGHTS, CDR2 YDEGEE. Trimming removed 0 bases from V and 10 bases from J; junction bases left unmatched: 12. CDR3 protein: CASSLAVSSGGSGEQFF. In DNA form, the CDR3 reads TGTGCCAGCAGCTTGGCCGTGTCTAGCGGGGGGTCAGGGGAGCAGTTCTTC.